A selection of T cell receptor beta chains follows, all from one sample in a study of blood T cells in healthy people across ages. Using its own MiXCR run on the 5' RACE reads, TCRdb lists one record per CDR3 protein. This sample carries about 750,000 distinct CDR3 sequences, about 55% of them seen once, and the ten largest clones take about 42%. Sequenced: blood. These TCRs come from a man older than 75 in good health. CDR3s include the opening cysteine and the closing phenylalanine or tryptophan. D genes are given only for firm matches. Clone size is given for some rows only: seen once, a few or many times, or a class if the clone is expanded.

j_call: TRBJ2-5; v_call: TRBV6-1; clone_size: -; d_call: -; cdr3_nt: TGTGCCAGCAGAGAATTGGAAGAGACCCAGTACTTC; cdr3_aa: CASRELEETQYF
j_call: TRBJ2-5; v_call: TRBV7-9; clone_size: -; d_call: TRBD1; cdr3_nt: TGTGCCAGCAGCATTGGACAGGGGAGGCAAGAGACCCAGTACTTC; cdr3_aa: CASSIGQGRQETQYF
j_call: TRBJ2-3; v_call: TRBV24-1; clone_size: -; d_call: TRBD2; cdr3_nt: TGTGCCACCAGTGATGCCAGACTAGCGGGCAGCACAGATACGCAGTATTTT; cdr3_aa: CATSDARLAGSTDTQYF
j_call: TRBJ2-5; v_call: TRBV2; clone_size: -; d_call: -; cdr3_nt: TGTGCCGGCAGTCCACCCCTGGAGACCCAGTACTTC; cdr3_aa: CAGSPPLETQYF
j_call: TRBJ2-7; v_call: TRBV7-3; clone_size: -; d_call: TRBD1; cdr3_nt: TGTGCCAGCAGCTCGGCGGGGACAGGGATATACGAGCAGTACTTC; cdr3_aa: CASSSAGTGIYEQYF
j_call: TRBJ2-3; v_call: TRBV6-5; clone_size: -; d_call: -; cdr3_nt: TGTGCCAGCAGACCTCCTAGCTCGGATACGCAGTATTTT; cdr3_aa: CASRPPSSDTQYF
j_call: TRBJ1-3; v_call: TRBV28; clone_size: -; d_call: TRBD1; cdr3_nt: TGTGCCAGCAGTTCGGGACAGTTCGCTGGAAACACCATATATTTT; cdr3_aa: CASSSGQFAGNTIYF
j_call: TRBJ2-7; v_call: TRBV7-9; clone_size: few; d_call: -; cdr3_nt: TGTGCCAGCAGCTTAGAGACAGACTACCACGAGCAGTACTTC; cdr3_aa: CASSLETDYHEQYF
j_call: TRBJ1-5; v_call: TRBV25-1; clone_size: -; d_call: -; cdr3_nt: TGTGCCAGCAGTGACAGGGTGAATCAGCCCCAGCATTTT; cdr3_aa: CASSDRVNQPQHF
j_call: TRBJ2-5; v_call: TRBV20-1; clone_size: -; d_call: TRBD1; cdr3_nt: TGCAGTGCTTTCCAGACAGGGGACGAGACCCAGTACTTC; cdr3_aa: CSAFQTGDETQYF
j_call: TRBJ2-7; v_call: TRBV11-2; clone_size: -; d_call: -; cdr3_nt: TGTGCCAGCAGCTTAGGGGTTGTTTCCTTGGGTGAGCAGTACTTC; cdr3_aa: CASSLGVVSLGEQYF
j_call: TRBJ2-2; v_call: TRBV7-9; clone_size: -; d_call: -; cdr3_nt: TGTGCCAGCAGCGCCGTAGACGGGGAGCTGTTTTTT; cdr3_aa: CASSAVDGELFF
j_call: TRBJ1-1; v_call: TRBV6-5; clone_size: once; d_call: TRBD1; cdr3_nt: TGTGCCAGCAGTTACTCCAACAGGGGGATGTACACTGAAGCTTTCTTT; cdr3_aa: CASSYSNRGMYTEAFF
j_call: TRBJ2-3; v_call: TRBV7-9; clone_size: few; d_call: -; cdr3_nt: TGTGCCAGCAGCCGCATGGGCATGGGGGCGAGGCACAGATACGCGTATTTT; cdr3_aa: CASSRMGMGARHRYAYF
j_call: TRBJ2-1; v_call: TRBV9; clone_size: -; d_call: -; cdr3_nt: TGTGCCAGCAGCGTAGCCTCTTCTACTTCGAGTGGGCAGTTCTTC; cdr3_aa: CASSVASSTSSGQFF
j_call: TRBJ2-7; v_call: TRBV20-1; clone_size: -; d_call: -; cdr3_nt: TGCAGTGCTGCCACCTTGGCCGGGCTAGGCGACGAGCAGTACTTC; cdr3_aa: CSAATLAGLGDEQYF
j_call: TRBJ2-1; v_call: TRBV10-1; clone_size: -; d_call: TRBD1; cdr3_nt: TGCGCCAGCAGTGAGTCGAACCGGGACAGAAGATTCAATGAGCAGTTCTTC; cdr3_aa: CASSESNRDRRFNEQFF
j_call: TRBJ2-1; v_call: TRBV5-1; clone_size: few; d_call: -; cdr3_nt: TGCGCCAGCAGCCCTAACACTCGATCCTACAATGAGCAGTTCTTC; cdr3_aa: CASSPNTRSYNEQFF
j_call: TRBJ2-1; v_call: TRBV2; clone_size: -; d_call: -; cdr3_nt: TGTGCCAGCAGTGGTCCAGCTGACTTATACAATGAGCAGTTCTTC; cdr3_aa: CASSGPADLYNEQFF
j_call: TRBJ2-3; v_call: TRBV29-1; clone_size: -; d_call: -; cdr3_nt: TGCAGCGCCAAACGGGAGTGGGGCACAGAGACGCAGTATTTT; cdr3_aa: CSAKREWGTETQYF